This T cell receptor beta chain was identified in a study of post-analysis software for immune sequencing data (dated by TCRdb to the mid-2010s). The study in broad terms: The recorded disease courses included relapsing-remitting, secondary progressive and progressive-relapsing multiple sclerosis, and some patients had no subtype annotation. The patient repertoires were set against under 12 previously published healthy control repertoires from donors whose ages ranged from roughly 6 to 25 years. A subset of samples was prepared in parallel using single-end sample barcoding, then pooled and co-amplified after Illumina adapter ligation. Here is what the overall study found, with its caveats: Normalized Chao1 diversity was significantly lower in multiple sclerosis patients than controls, suggesting substantial peripheral T-cell clonal expansion. The control group was slightly older than the multiple sclerosis patient group. Four or five TRBV segments, including TRBV5-6, TRBV5-1 and TRBV20-1, were significantly more frequent in patients than controls. Strong co-clustering of samples prepared in the same batch was shown by direct clustering with F measure, prompting a batch-effect correction.

CDR1 and CDR2 are read off the germline V gene (reference sequence) as LGHDT and YNNKEL. The CDR3, from cysteine to phenylalanine, totals 14 residues. Left in the record is the CDR3 DNA by itself, 42 bases read in frame from the first base. The germline V and J ends show losses of 4 bases and 4 bases respectively, and no gene match explains 5 bases of the junction. TCR beta repertoires were profiled from peripheral blood of approximately 13 young patients with multiple sclerosis to demonstrate the VDJtools post-analysis software. The patients with multiple sclerosis were children and adolescents between about 6 and 16 years of age. Receptor libraries were prepared by PCR. For sequencing, an Illumina HiSeq 2500 was employed. To reduce PCR and sequencing biases, unique molecular identifiers were incorporated into the TCR beta cDNA libraries. Around 500,000 cDNA molecules were obtained for every 1 to 10 million input T cells, so each molecule roughly corresponded to one T cell. The patient libraries were prepared and sequenced with the same protocol used for the earlier healthy control dataset. Samples belonging to the same batch were prepared together, multiplexed and sequenced on a shared HiSeq lane. The source study handled its data this way. Raw barcoded reads were processed with MIGEC, discarding single-read molecular identifier groups before consensus assembly and CDR3 extraction. VDJtools was used for post-analysis of the clonotype tables, with diversity normalized by down-sampling every dataset to the smallest sample size. Repertoire overlap clustering matched CDR3 amino acid but not nucleotide sequences to correct batch-related cross-sample contamination. TCRdb cleaned the public reads at Q25 with fastp, built clones with MiXCR and kept in-frame beta chains. Each entry merges the rows of one CDR3 protein and shows their most common DNA and genes. The V and J calls here are based on TCRdb, not the publication. Within this sample are approximately 770,000 distinct CDR3 sequences, with 40% to 55% of them counted one time only. The top ten hold approximately 4.4% of the sample.

Concerning this clonotype: Its recognized antigen is unknown. Base qualities were left out, and no much larger clone turns up one base away.

The material sequenced was blood. The chain is encoded by TRBV3-1 joined to TRBJ2-5, with TRBD1 identical over 8 junction bases. This sequence was found in a girl aged 10-17 years with multiple sclerosis. The nucleotide sequence reads as follows: TGTGCCAGCAGCCGGACAGGGAAAGCAGAGACCCAGTACTTC. Its coded protein is CASSRTGKAETQYF.